The 32 T cell receptor beta chains in this list originate from one sample, sequenced in a study of T cells in Graves' hyperthyroidism and ophthalmopathy. TCR beta CDR3 region amplification was performed from RNA transcripts. When the TCR CDR3 underwent first-round RT-PCR, the HTBI primer set was used. Via MiXCR, TCRdb re-called the multiplex PCR reads, giving one row per CDR3 protein. This table holds roughly 500,000 distinct CDR3 sequences, about 46% found once. Sequencing was done on a sample of peripheral blood or thyroid tissue (not recorded which). These receptors originate from an adult woman with Graves' disease, either hyperthyroidism or ophthalmopathy (not recorded which).

In the case of this clonotype: Germline is not matched at one junction end, which may reflect a read error. CDR3 bases: TGTGCCAGCAGTCCGCAGGGGAGGGTCGGTTATAGCAATCAGCCCCAGCATTTT. It specifies CASSPQGRVGYSNQPQHF. This chain joins TRBV10-3 and TRBJ1-5, with a possible D match to TRBD1 (6 bases). The germline CDR1 and CDR2 sequences are ENHRY and SYGVKD. The CDR3 covers 18 residues.

To note about this clonotype: One end of the junction varies from germline; a read error may be responsible. The chain employs TRBV20-1 and TRBJ2-7; a possible D gene is TRBD1 (6 bases). Looked up from germline, CDR1 is DFQATT and CDR2 is SNEGSKA (reference sequence). The CDR3 length is 12 residues. As DNA, the CDR3 is TGCAGTGCTAGAACTGGGGGCTACGAGCGGTACTTC. This gives the protein CSARTGGYERYF.

This clonotype was seen many times. The chain carries TRBV10-3 and TRBJ2-3; D may be TRBD2 (5 bases). Trimming removed 2 bases at V and 2 bases at J, with 5 bases between. This CDR3 has 13 residues. Per germline, CDR1 ENHRY and CDR2 SYGVKD. The CDR3 bases are TGTGCCATCAGTGAGCGGGACACAGATACGCAGTATTTT. This gives the protein CAISERDTDTQYF.

There are a few counts of this clonotype. As DNA, the CDR3 is TGTGCCAGCAGTGGGGACGGAAATTTCTTT. Its protein product is CASSGDGNFF. This sequence joins TRBV28 and TRBJ1-1; D may be TRBD1 (5 bases). This CDR3 is built from 10 residues. Trimming stripped 5 bases from V and 13 bases from J, with 11 bases between. The V gene's germline CDR1 is MDHEN and CDR2 SYDVKM.

As regards this clonotype: The germline gene is not matched at one end of the junction; a read error may be the cause. The chain carries TRBV7-3 and TRBJ2-7; 12 positions agree with TRBD2. The CDR3 has 16 residues. The germline V gene has CDR1 SGHTA and CDR2 FQGTGA. The CDR3 protein is CAGSLITSGRTHEQYF. The CDR3 DNA follows: TGTGCCGGCAGCTTAATCACTAGCGGGAGGACCCACGAGCAGTACTTC.

V and J are TRBV30 and TRBJ1-6; D gene unclear. The CDR3 is 15 residues long. V shed 0 bases and J shed 5 bases, with 11 bases lying between them. Germline CDR1 is GTSNPN and CDR2 is SVGIG (reference sequence). For the CDR3, the DNA is TGTGCCTGGAGTGTAGCGGCAGGAAATAATTCACCCCTCCACTTT. This gives the protein CAWSVAAGNNSPLHF.

This clonotype has ten or more counts. The rearrangement links TRBV5-5 to TRBJ1-4; 8 bases align to TRBD1. The germline CDR1 and CDR2 sequences are SGHKS and YYEKEE (reference sequence). The CDR3 runs 15 residues. With 4 bases clipped from V and 4 bases from J, the junction kept 6 bases outside the gene matches. The CDR3 here is CASSPGDRLNEKLFF. CDR3 nucleotide sequence: TGTGCCAGCAGCCCGGGGGACAGGCTTAATGAAAAACTGTTTTTT. Variable domain in full (rest from reference TRBV5-5 and TRBJ1-4): DAGVTQSPTHLIKTRGQQVTLRCSPISGHKSVSWYQQVLGQGPQFIFQYYEKEERGRGNFPDRFSARQFPNYSSELNVNALLLGDSALYLCASSPGDRLNEKLFFGSGTQLSVL.

The V call is TRBV9, the J call TRBJ2-7; D tentatively fits TRBD1 or TRBD2 (5 bases each). The germline gives CDR1 SGDLS, CDR2 YYNGEE. CDR3 length equals 14 residues. The ends were cut back, 5 bases at V and 7 bases at J, with 19 bases in the middle. CDR3 bases: TGTGCCAGCAGTCAACTCGGGACCCGCGGAGAGCAGTACTTC. Translating gives CASSQLGTRGEQYF.

Of note for this clonotype: Because the CDR3 is missing its conserved closing phenylalanine or tryptophan, this is likely a read error. The genes are TRBV6-9 and TRBJ2-7; TRBD2 matches at 12 bases. This CDR3 is built from 15 residues. Germline V gene sequence: CDR1 MNHGY, CDR2 SVAAGI. CDR3 sequence: CAISETSGSSYEQYL. The DNA of the CDR3 is TGTGCCATCAGTGAGACTAGCGGGAGCTCCTACGAGCAGTACCTC.

As regards this clonotype: The junction departs from the called germline gene at one end, perhaps through a read error. The rearrangement uses TRBV7-9 and TRBJ1-4, with unresolved D. From germline, CDR1 is SEHNR and CDR2 FQNEAQ (reference sequence). The CDR3 is 13 amino acids. CDR3 DNA: TGTGCCAGCAGCTACTTGGGCAATGGAAAACTGTTTTTT. This encodes CASSYLGNGKLFF. Using reference TRBV7-9 and TRBJ1-4 for the parts outside the CDR3, the full variable domain is DTGVSQNPRHKITKRGQNVTFRCDPISEHNRLYWYRQTLGQGPEFLTYFQNEAQLEKSRLLSDRFSAERPKGSFSTLEIQRTEQGDSAMYLCASSYLGNGKLFFGSGTQLSVL.

The table lists this clonotype with many counts. V gene TRBV2 combines with J gene TRBJ1-5, with a tentative D call TRBD1 (6 bases). Deletions cut 7 bases from V and 0 bases from J, with 13 bases between. Germline V gene data show CDR1 as SNHLY and CDR2 as FYNNEI. CDR3 length: 15 residues. The CDR3 nucleotides read TGTGCCAGCAACCCGACAGGACTTAGCAATCAGCCCCAGCATTTT. Translation: CASNPTGLSNQPQHF.

This clonotype was seen ten or more times. V usage is TRBV24-1 and J usage is TRBJ2-5, with 13 bases matching TRBD2. The germline V gene encodes CDR1 KGHDR and CDR2 SFDVKD. With 3 bases clipped from V and 1 base from J, the junction kept 4 bases outside the gene matches. CDR3 length: 17 residues. CDR3 amino acids: CATSDAGLAGAQETQYF. Written as DNA, the CDR3 is TGTGCCACCAGTGATGCCGGACTAGCGGGAGCCCAAGAGACCCAGTACTTC.

The chain has TRBV7-1 and TRBJ2-7, with 7 nucleotides matching TRBD1. TRBV7-1 is flagged as an ORF with uncertain function. Trimming removed 6 bases from V and 8 bases from J; junction bases left unmatched: 19. CDR3 length: 16 amino acids. The CDR3 nucleotides read TGTGCCAGCAGTCAGCTCCGCGAGGGGGCTTCGGGGCAGCAGTACTTC. Translation: CASSQLREGASGQQYF.

This clonotype was seen just once. The gene calls are TRBV7-2 and TRBJ2-7; TRBD2 aligns across 10 bases. The length of the CDR3 is 16 residues. J was trimmed by 7 bases and V by 5 bases; bases with no gene match: 14. The germline CDR1 and CDR2 sequences are SGHTA and FQGNSA. The CDR3 here is CASSIGAGGPLGEQYF. The DNA for the CDR3 is TGTGCCAGCAGCATCGGAGCGGGAGGGCCTCTTGGGGAGCAGTACTTC. The full variable domain, with the rest looked up from reference TRBV7-2 and TRBJ2-7, is GAGVSQSPSNKVTEKGKDVELRCDPISGHTALYWYRQSLGQGLEFLIYFQGNSAPDKSGLPSDRFSAERTGGSVSTLTIQRTQQEDSAVYLCASSIGAGGPLGEQYFGPGTRLTVT.

Ten or more counts support this clonotype. CDR3 loop: CASSVAGGPGETQYF. The CDR3 DNA sequence: TGTGCCAGCAGCGTAGCGGGAGGGCCTGGGGAGACCCAGTACTTC. J is TRBJ2-5 and V is TRBV9, with 8 nucleotides matching TRBD2. CDR3 length: 15 residues. Germline CDR1 reads SGDLS; CDR2 reads YYNGEE. The ends lost 0 bases at V and 5 bases at J; junction bases unmatched: 6.

This chain uses TRBV10-3 with TRBJ2-5; 12 positions match TRBD2. The CDR3 covers 16 residues. Germline CDR1 is ENHRY and CDR2 is SYGVKD. V trimming: 10 bases; J trimming: 5 bases; junction bases outside the gene matches: 14. This CDR3 reads CASSQTSGRVHETQYF. CDR3 nucleotide sequence: TGTGCCAGCAGCCAGACTAGCGGGAGAGTACACGAGACCCAGTACTTC.

The table lists this clonotype with a few counts. V usage is TRBV7-9 and J usage is TRBJ1-1; the D gene is possibly TRBD1 (6 bases). The V gene's germline CDR1 is SEHNR and CDR2 FQNEAQ (reference sequence). The CDR3 runs to 18 residues. Trimming took 9 bases from V and 5 from J, leaving 31 bases between them. The CDR3 is CASSIGYRVMRVETEAFF. The CDR3 DNA follows: TGTGCCAGTAGTATCGGGTACAGGGTAATGAGGGTGGAGACTGAAGCTTTCTTT.

As regards this clonotype: A read error may produce the germline difference seen at one junction end. The V and J genes are TRBV7-8 and TRBJ2-7; D gene uncertain. The CDR3 spans 12 residues. Germline V gene lookup returns CDR1 SGHVS and CDR2 FQNEAQ. The DNA of the CDR3 is TGCGCCAGCAGTGGGAACTCCTACGAGCAGTACTTC. Its translation: CASSGNSYEQYF.

The chain links TRBV19 to TRBJ2-2; 7 bases are shared with TRBD1. The CDR3 is 17 residues long. Germline-derived CDR1 and CDR2 are LNHDA and SQIVND (reference sequence). V lost 3 bases and J lost 1; bases outside the gene matches: 8. CDR3 sequence: CASSILGTDQNTGELFF. The CDR3 bases are TGTGCCAGTAGTATTCTCGGGACAGACCAGAACACCGGGGAGCTGTTTTTT. Drawing the rest from reference TRBV19 and TRBJ2-2, the complete variable domain is DGGITQSPKYLFRKEGQNVTLSCEQNLNHDAMYWYRQDPGQGLRLIYYSQIVNDFQKGDIAEGYSVSREKKESFPLTVTSAQKNPTAFYLCASSILGTDQNTGELFFGEGSRLTVL.

This clonotype was seen at least ten times. This rearrangement joins TRBV7-3 to TRBJ2-5; 10 bases are shared with TRBD1. Germline lookup yields CDR1 SGHTA and CDR2 FQGTGA. V gave up 3 bases and J gave up 5 bases; unmatched junction bases: 9. The CDR3 contains 16 residues. The DNA of the CDR3 is TGTGCCAGCAGCTTTTCGCGGACAGGGGGAGGGGAGACCCAGTACTTC. This encodes CASSFSRTGGGETQYF.

This clonotype was observed many times. The V and J genes are TRBV3-1 and TRBJ1-6, with a possible D match to TRBD1 (5 bases). Trimming left V 2 bases short and J 7 bases short, with 12 bases between. The CDR3 runs to 15 residues. Looked up from germline, CDR1 is LGHDT and CDR2 is YNNKEL (reference sequence). The CDR3 here is CASSQQSGTNSPLHF. DNA for the CDR3: TGTGCCAGCAGCCAACAATCCGGGACGAATTCACCCCTCCACTTT.

The CDR3 nucleotides read TGTGCCAGTAGCAAGGTCGGAACAGGGAGCGTCACCGGGGAGCTGTTTTTT. This sequence encodes CASSKVGTGSVTGELFF. This chain links TRBV19 with TRBJ2-2; TRBD1 is a possible D gene (6 bases). From germline, CDR1 is LNHDA and CDR2 SQIVND (reference sequence). The V end was cut by 6 bases, the J end by 4 bases, with 21 bases between. This CDR3 is 17 amino acids long.

This clonotype was seen a few times. The J gene is TRBJ2-7, the V gene TRBV20-1, with TRBD2 matching 8 bases. Germline assignment: CDR1 DFQATT and CDR2 SNEGSKA (reference sequence). This CDR3 region has 15 residues. The junction had 9 bases not matched to a gene; V was cut back by 3 bases and J by 2 bases. CDR3 loop: CSASDLAGGAYEQYF. The CDR3 DNA follows: TGCAGTGCTAGCGACTTGGCGGGAGGTGCCTACGAGCAGTACTTC.

This clonotype was recorded many times. The J gene is TRBJ1-4, the V gene TRBV7-9; D is unclear. CDR3 size: 14 residues. Looked up from germline, CDR1 is SEHNR and CDR2 is FQNEAQ (reference sequence). Trimming left V 5 bases short and J 2 bases short, with 9 bases between. CDR3 protein: CASSPPSTNEKLFF. CDR3 coding DNA: TGTGCCAGCAGCCCACCCAGTACTAATGAAAAACTGTTTTTT.

The chain has TRBV2 and TRBJ2-7; 13 bases map to TRBD2. CDR3 length: 15 amino acids. Germline V gene data show CDR1 as SNHLY and CDR2 as FYNNEI. V was pared by 5 bases and J by 6 bases, with 7 bases of the junction left unmatched. CDR3 in DNA: TGTGCCAGCAGTCCTTGGACTAGCGGGAGAAGCGAGCAGTACTTC. Its protein is CASSPWTSGRSEQYF.

The rearrangement links TRBV29-1 to TRBJ2-7; a weak D match, TRBD2 (7 bases). In germline, CDR1 is SQVTM, CDR2 ANQGSEA. V shed 4 bases and J shed 3 bases, with 16 bases lying between them. CDR3 size: 14 residues. The CDR3 is CSVVPGGRGYEQYF. The CDR3 DNA sequence: TGCAGCGTTGTTCCCGGGGGGCGAGGCTACGAGCAGTACTTC.

The rearrangement links TRBV7-9 to TRBJ2-5; 12 bases map to TRBD2. The CDR3 consists of 15 residues. The germline CDR1 and CDR2 sequences are SEHNR and FQNEAQ (reference sequence). Germline trimming cut 4 bases from V and 5 bases from J; bases unmatched to any gene: 5. The DNA for the CDR3 is TGTGCCAGCAGCTCTAGCGGGAGGGCCGGGGAGACCCAGTACTTC. This translates into CASSSSGRAGETQYF.

The V call is TRBV15, the J call TRBJ1-1; no clear D gene. Germline lookup yields CDR1 LNHNV and CDR2 YYDKDF (reference sequence). The ends were cut back, 3 bases at V and 7 bases at J, with 9 bases in the middle. The CDR3 is made up of 12 amino acids. CDR3 sequence reads: CATSRSYNEAFF. Here the CDR3 DNA reads TGTGCCACCAGCAGGAGTTACAATGAAGCTTTCTTT.

The chain couples TRBV20-1 to TRBJ1-3; D is undetermined. Trimming took off 0 bases at V and 0 bases at J, with 12 bases between the two ends. Germline-derived CDR1 and CDR2 are DFQATT and SNEGSKA (reference sequence). The CDR3 contains 16 residues. The CDR3 nucleotides are TGCAGTGCTAGAGAGGACGGAGGATCCTCTGGAAACACCATATATTTT. Translated, it gives CSAREDGGSSGNTIYF.

This clonotype has only a few counts. At one boundary the junction diverges from the germline segment, which might be a read error. V gene TRBV10-3 combines with J gene TRBJ1-1, with D possibly matching TRBD1 (5 bases). CDR3 length equals 12 residues. Germline V gene data show CDR1 as ENHRY and CDR2 as SYGVKD. CDR3 region: CATSGGGEAAFF. CDR3 DNA sequence: TGTGCCACCAGTGGAGGAGGGGAGGCAGCTTTCTTT.

The chain is built from TRBV5-1 and TRBJ2-2; either TRBD1 or TRBD2 may supply D (7 bases each). Germline V CDR1 and CDR2: SGHRS, YFSETQ. This CDR3 is built from 15 residues. Trimming shortened V by 3 bases and J by 6 bases, and 15 bases separated the two germline ends. CDR3: CASSSGGGSAGELFF. CDR3 coding DNA: TGCGCCAGCAGCTCAGGGGGGGGTTCGGCCGGGGAGCTGTTTTTT. Complete variable domain (other parts from reference TRBV5-1 and TRBJ2-2): KAGVTQTPRYLIKTRGQQVTLSCSPISGHRSVSWYQQTPGQGLQFLFEYFSETQRNKGNFPGRFSGRQFSNSRSEMNVSTLELGDSALYLCASSSGGGSAGELFFGEGSRLTVL.

The chain couples TRBV24-1 to TRBJ1-3; D may be TRBD1 (5 bases). The germline V gene encodes CDR1 KGHDR and CDR2 SFDVKD. The CDR3 sequence is 16 residues long. The ends were cut back, 3 bases at V and 6 bases at J, with 17 bases in the middle. The CDR3 DNA is TGTGCCACCAGTGATCCAGCCCAGGGTGGTGAAAACACCATATATTTT. Translating gives CATSDPAQGGENTIYF.